This entry lists 14 T cell receptor beta chains sequenced from one sample in a study of radiation and T cells in renal cell carcinoma. Profiling relied on immunoSEQ multiplex PCR, and the TCRdb table lists in-frame clones only, not all of them. The table includes 50,000 to 65,000 clones, over 65% detected once. The time point is: blood 4 weeks post-SBRT, at nephrectomy. The treatment is: 15 Gy SBRT to primary tumor, nephrectomy 4 weeks later. The sequences come from blood, collected from a patient whose treatment included radiotherapy and nephrectomy. The receptor source for this set is a man in his 60s with renal cell carcinoma.

V is TRBV29-1 and J is TRBJ1-5, with D hard to call. The CDR3 runs 12 residues. CDR1 is SQVTM and CDR2 is ANQGSEA in the germline V gene. V shed 4 bases and J shed 0 bases, with 4 bases lying between them. The CDR3 sequence is CSVGDSNQPQHF. The CDR3 DNA reads as TGCAGCGTTGGTGATAGCAATCAGCCCCAGCATTTT.

The CDR3 reads CASSLERGSTDTQYF. The CDR3 DNA reads TGTGCCAGCTCTCTCGAGAGGGGTAGCACAGATACGCAGTATTTT. J is TRBJ2-3 and V is TRBV18; D may correspond to TRBD1 or TRBD2 (5 bases each). V was clipped by 6 bases and J by 0 bases, with 13 bases between them. This CDR3 spans 15 amino acids. Per the germline V gene, CDR1 is KGHSH and CDR2 is LQKENI.

The V call is TRBV7-9, the J call TRBJ1-3; D not certain. CDR3 size: 16 residues. V was shortened by 5 bases and J by 0 bases, with 14 bases between the two germline ends. CDR1 SEHNR and CDR2 FQNEAQ come from the germline V gene (reference sequence). DNA of the CDR3: TGTGCCAGCAGCCCAGCGCGGACCCTCTCTGGAAACACCATATATTTT. It translates to CASSPARTLSGNTIYF.

This clone was seen more than once but under ten times. V is TRBV2 and J is TRBJ2-5; 10 bases match TRBD2. Germline lookup yields CDR1 SNHLY and CDR2 FYNNEI. The CDR3 runs to 14 residues. J lost 6 bases, V lost 10 bases, and 11 bases had no gene match. CDR3: CATRSGTSVQTQYF. The CDR3 DNA sequence: TGTGCCACCAGGTCCGGGACTAGCGTCCAGACCCAGTACTTC.

This chain links TRBV7-2 with TRBJ1-6; no clear D. The CDR3 covers 17 residues. The germline gives CDR1 SGHTA, CDR2 FQGNSA. Trimming stripped 5 bases from V and 0 bases from J, with 14 bases between. The CDR3: CASSDLGRSSYNSPLHF. In DNA form, the CDR3 reads TGTGCCAGCAGCGATTTGGGCAGGAGCTCCTATAATTCACCCCTCCACTTT.

As DNA, the CDR3 is TGTGCCAGCAGCTTAGGGGGACAGGGGCAAGAGACCCAGTACTTC. Amino acids: CASSLGGQGQETQYF. The V gene is TRBV7-8, the J gene TRBJ2-5, with 10 bases lining up with TRBD1. This CDR3 spans 15 amino acids. Germline CDR1 reads SGHVS; CDR2 reads FQNEAQ. After removal of 1 base from V and 2 bases from J, the junction contained 1 base not matched to a gene.

V is TRBV6-5 and J is TRBJ1-1; D is undetermined. Germline CDR1 is MNHEY and CDR2 is SVGAGI. The CDR3 covers 12 residues. The V and J ends lost 1 base and 6 bases respectively, with 6 bases between them. For the CDR3, the DNA is TGTGCCAGCAGTTACTTAGGCTCTGAAGCTTTCTTT. This codes for CASSYLGSEAFF.

This chain uses TRBV2 with TRBJ2-7; D is unresolved. The CDR3 is 12 residues long. The V end was cut by 5 bases, the J end by 5 bases, with 10 bases between. The germline gives CDR1 SNHLY, CDR2 FYNNEI. For the CDR3, the DNA is TGTGCCAGCAGTTTTTCGGGCGACGAGCAGTACTTC. Translating it yields CASSFSGDEQYF.

The V and J genes are TRBV28 and TRBJ2-1; D not resolved. V gave up 1 base and J gave up 5 bases, with 3 bases separating them. The CDR3 extends over 12 amino acids. From germline, CDR1 is MDHEN and CDR2 SYDVKM. This CDR3 reads CASSLLHNEQFF. CDR3 bases: TGTGCCAGCAGTTTATTACACAATGAGCAGTTCTTC.

V usage is TRBV5-1 and J usage is TRBJ2-3, with no clear D. Germline assignment: CDR1 SGHRS and CDR2 YFSETQ. CDR3 size: 13 residues. V was clipped by 0 bases and J by 5 bases, with 7 bases between them. CDR3 loop: CASSLGIKDTQYF. CDR3 nucleotides: TGCGCCAGCAGCTTGGGAATTAAAGATACGCAGTATTTT.

The chain has TRBV19 and TRBJ1-1; TRBD1 matches 12 bases. Germline-derived CDR1 and CDR2 are LNHDA and SQIVND (reference sequence). This CDR3 is 15 amino acids long. V dropped 3 bases and J dropped 11; count of bases not matched to a gene: 10. The DNA for the CDR3 is TGTGCCAGTAGTATTCCGGGACAGGGGGCTGGGCAGGCTTTCTTT. Translation gives CASSIPGQGAGQAFF.

J is TRBJ2-1 and V is TRBV5-1, with a weak D call TRBD2 (5 bases). The CDR3 runs 15 residues. Germline CDR1 is SGHRS and CDR2 is YFSETQ. The germline V and J ends were trimmed by 3 bases and 2 bases, with 12 bases remaining between them. CDR3 sequence reads: CASSWPQRPYNEQFF. The CDR3 DNA reads as TGCGCCAGCAGCTGGCCCCAGCGGCCCTACAATGAGCAGTTCTTC. Variable domain in full (rest from reference TRBV5-1 and TRBJ2-1): KAGVTQTPRYLIKTRGQQVTLSCSPISGHRSVSWYQQTPGQGLQFLFEYFSETQRNKGNFPGRFSGRQFSNSRSEMNVSTLELGDSALYLCASSWPQRPYNEQFFGPGTRLTVL.

This clone was detected only a few times. J is TRBJ1-6 and V is TRBV5-1; no firm D call. There are 15 residues in the CDR3. The germline gives CDR1 SGHRS, CDR2 YFSETQ. V shed 0 bases and J shed 3 bases, with 7 bases lying between them. CDR3 residues: CASSLGGDYNSPLHF. The CDR3 DNA reads as TGCGCCAGCAGCTTGGGAGGTGACTATAATTCACCCCTCCACTTT.

The V gene is TRBV5-1, the J gene TRBJ1-4; maybe TRBD1 (5 bases). The CDR3 contains 13 residues. V was cut by 3 bases and J by 8 bases, with 11 bases left in between. Germline CDR1 SGHRS, CDR2 YFSETQ. CDR3 sequence: CASSSLGDEKLFF. The CDR3 DNA reads as TGCGCCAGCAGCTCGCTGGGGGACGAAAAACTGTTTTTT.